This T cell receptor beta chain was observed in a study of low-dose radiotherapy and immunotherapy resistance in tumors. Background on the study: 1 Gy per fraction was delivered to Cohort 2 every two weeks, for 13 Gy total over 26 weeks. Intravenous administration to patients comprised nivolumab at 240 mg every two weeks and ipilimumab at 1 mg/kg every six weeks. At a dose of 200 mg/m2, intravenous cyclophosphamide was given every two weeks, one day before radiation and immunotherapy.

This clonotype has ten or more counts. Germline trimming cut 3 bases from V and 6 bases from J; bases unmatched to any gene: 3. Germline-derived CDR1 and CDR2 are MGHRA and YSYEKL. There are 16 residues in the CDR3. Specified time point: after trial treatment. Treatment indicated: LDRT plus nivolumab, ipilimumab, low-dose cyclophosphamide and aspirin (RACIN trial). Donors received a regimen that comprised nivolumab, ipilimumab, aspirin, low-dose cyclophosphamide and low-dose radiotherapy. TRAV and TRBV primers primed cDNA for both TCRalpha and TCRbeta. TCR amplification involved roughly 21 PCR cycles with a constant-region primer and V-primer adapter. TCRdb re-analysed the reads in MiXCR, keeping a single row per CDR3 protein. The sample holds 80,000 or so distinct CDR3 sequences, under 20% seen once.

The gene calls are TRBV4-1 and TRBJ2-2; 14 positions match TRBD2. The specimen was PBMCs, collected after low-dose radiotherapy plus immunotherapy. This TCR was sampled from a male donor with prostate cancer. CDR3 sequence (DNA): TGCGCCAGCAGCCAGGCGGGACTAGCGGGAGCCGGGGAGCTGTTTTTT. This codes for CASSQAGLAGAGELFF.